The sequence of this T cell receptor beta chain was determined in a study of regulatory T cells in long-lasting Graves disease. A few counts support this clonotype. What it binds is unknown. Study-wide results and caveats: Limited samples may have lowered accuracy. TCR diversity was lower in persistent than newly diagnosed Graves' disease.

Time point of the sample: newly diagnosed GD, antithyroid drugs for less than 3 months. The TCR library was made from RNA extracted from PBMCs. To make TCR beta libraries, researchers used iRepertoire HTBI primers and Arm-PCR of CDR3 regions. TCRdb used MiXCR to reprocess the multiplex PCR reads, holding one entry per CDR3 protein. Of roughly 510,000 distinct CDR3 sequences listed, approximately 16% are singletons. Germline V gene data show CDR1 as LNHNV and CDR2 as YYDKDF (reference sequence). The CDR3 extends over 18 amino acids. Trimming removed 1 base at V and 3 bases at J, with 18 bases between. This sample was also put to use in a study of T cells in Graves' hyperthyroidism and ophthalmopathy. According to that study: Patients were aged 18 to 65, had disease duration under 2 months, and had newly diagnosed hyperthyroidism. During a first-round RT-PCR of the TCR CDR3, the HTBI primer set was used.

The source was peripheral blood mononuclear cells (PBMCs), collected at new diagnosis, from a patient treated with antithyroid drugs. The V call is TRBV15, the J call TRBJ2-2; D is uncertain. The sequence was collected from a man younger than 35 with Graves disease. The CDR3 bases are TGTGCCACCAGCAGAGGACCCCGAGGAGTAAGGGACACCGGGGAGCTGTTTTTT. Residues: CATSRGPRGVRDTGELFF.